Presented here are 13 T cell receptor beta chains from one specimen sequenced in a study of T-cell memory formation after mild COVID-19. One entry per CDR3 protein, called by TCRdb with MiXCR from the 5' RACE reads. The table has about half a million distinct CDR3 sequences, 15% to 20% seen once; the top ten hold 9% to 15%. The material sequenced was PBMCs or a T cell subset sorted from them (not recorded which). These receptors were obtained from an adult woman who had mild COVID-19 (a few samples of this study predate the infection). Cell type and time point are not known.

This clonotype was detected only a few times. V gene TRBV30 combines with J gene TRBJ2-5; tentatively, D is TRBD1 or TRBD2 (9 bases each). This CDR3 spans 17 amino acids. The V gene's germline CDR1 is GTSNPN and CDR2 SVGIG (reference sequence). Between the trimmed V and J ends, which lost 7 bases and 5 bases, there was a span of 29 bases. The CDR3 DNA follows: TGTGCCTCAGACAGGGGGGGACTAGCAATCAGAGTGGAGACCCAGTACTTC. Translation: CASDRGGLAIRVETQYF.

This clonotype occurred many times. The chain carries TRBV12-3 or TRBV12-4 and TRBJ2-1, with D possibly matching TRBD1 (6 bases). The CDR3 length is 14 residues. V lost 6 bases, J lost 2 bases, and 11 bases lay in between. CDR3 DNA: TGTGCCAGCAGGGGGGACATTACCTACAATGAGCAGTTCTTC. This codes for CASRGDITYNEQFF.

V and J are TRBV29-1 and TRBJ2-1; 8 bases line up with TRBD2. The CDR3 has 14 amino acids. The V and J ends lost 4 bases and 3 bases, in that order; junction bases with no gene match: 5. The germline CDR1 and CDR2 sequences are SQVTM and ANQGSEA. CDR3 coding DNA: TGCAGCGTTGGGCGGGGGGCCCTCTACAATGAGCAGTTCTTC. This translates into CSVGRGALYNEQFF.

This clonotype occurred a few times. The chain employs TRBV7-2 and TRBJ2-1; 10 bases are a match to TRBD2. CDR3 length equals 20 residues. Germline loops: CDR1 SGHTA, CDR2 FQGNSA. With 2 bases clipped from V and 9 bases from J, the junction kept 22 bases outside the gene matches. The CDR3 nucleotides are TGTGCCAGCAGCTTAACTTGGGGCGCTAGCGGGAGTAGGAGGGGCCTTGAGCAGTTCTTC. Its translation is CASSLTWGASGSRRGLEQFF. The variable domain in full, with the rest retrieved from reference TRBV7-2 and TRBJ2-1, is GAGVSQSPSNKVTEKGKDVELRCDPISGHTALYWYRQSLGQGLEFLIYFQGNSAPDKSGLPSDRFSAERTGGSVSTLTIQRTQQEDSAVYLCASSLTWGASGSRRGLEQFFGPGTRLTVL.

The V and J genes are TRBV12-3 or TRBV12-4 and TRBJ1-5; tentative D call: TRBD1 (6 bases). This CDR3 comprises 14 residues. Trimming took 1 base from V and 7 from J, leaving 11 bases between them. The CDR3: CASSLDRAGQPQHF. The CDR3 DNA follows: TGTGCCAGCAGTTTAGACAGGGCAGGACAGCCCCAGCATTTT.

The CDR3 protein is CASSFPTGVGCEQYF. The CDR3 DNA sequence: TGTGCCAGCAGCTTCCCAACAGGGGTGGGTTGCGAGCAGTACTTC. The chain joins TRBV13 to TRBJ2-7, with 7 bases identical to TRBD1. The CDR3 totals 15 residues. CDR1 PRHDT and CDR2 FYEKMQ come from the germline V gene (reference sequence). The junction had 11 bases not matched to a gene; V was cut back by 3 bases and J by 6 bases.

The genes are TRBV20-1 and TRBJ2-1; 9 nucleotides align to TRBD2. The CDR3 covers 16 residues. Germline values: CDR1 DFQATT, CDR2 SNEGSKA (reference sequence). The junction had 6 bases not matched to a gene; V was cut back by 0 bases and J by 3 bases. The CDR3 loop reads CSARDGASGNYNEQFF. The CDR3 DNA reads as TGCAGTGCTAGAGATGGAGCTAGCGGGAACTACAATGAGCAGTTCTTC.

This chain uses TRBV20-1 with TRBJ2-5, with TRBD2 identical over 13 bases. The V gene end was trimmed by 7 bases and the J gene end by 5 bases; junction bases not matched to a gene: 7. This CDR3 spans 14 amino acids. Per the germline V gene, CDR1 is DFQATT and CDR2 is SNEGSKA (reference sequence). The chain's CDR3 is CSVKTSGRRETQYF. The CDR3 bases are TGCAGTGTTAAGACTAGCGGGAGGAGGGAGACCCAGTACTTC.

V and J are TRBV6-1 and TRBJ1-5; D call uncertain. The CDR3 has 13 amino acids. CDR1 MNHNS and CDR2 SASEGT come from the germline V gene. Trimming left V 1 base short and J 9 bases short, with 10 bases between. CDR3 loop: CASSEGVVMPQHF. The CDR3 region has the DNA TGTGCCAGCAGTGAAGGTGTCGTAATGCCCCAGCATTTT.

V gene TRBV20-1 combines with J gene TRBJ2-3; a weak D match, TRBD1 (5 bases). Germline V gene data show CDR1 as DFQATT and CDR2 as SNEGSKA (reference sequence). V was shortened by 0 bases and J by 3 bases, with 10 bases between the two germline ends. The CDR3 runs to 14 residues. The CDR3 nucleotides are TGCAGTGCTAGAGATTTAAAGGGGACAGATACGCAGTATTTT. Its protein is CSARDLKGTDTQYF.

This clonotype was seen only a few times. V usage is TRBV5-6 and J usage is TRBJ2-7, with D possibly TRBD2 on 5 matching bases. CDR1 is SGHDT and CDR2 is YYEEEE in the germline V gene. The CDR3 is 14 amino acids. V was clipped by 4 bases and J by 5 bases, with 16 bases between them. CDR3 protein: CASSLGISLHEQYF. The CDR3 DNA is TGTGCCAGCAGCCTCGGGATTAGCCTCCACGAGCAGTACTTC.

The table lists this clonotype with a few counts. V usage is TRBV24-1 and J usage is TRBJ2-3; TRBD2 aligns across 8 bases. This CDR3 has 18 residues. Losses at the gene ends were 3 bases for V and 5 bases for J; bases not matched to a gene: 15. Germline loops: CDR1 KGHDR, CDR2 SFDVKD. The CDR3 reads CATSDPAGAGVIEDTQYF. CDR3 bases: TGTGCCACCAGTGATCCAGCCGGAGCGGGGGTAATTGAAGATACGCAGTATTTT.

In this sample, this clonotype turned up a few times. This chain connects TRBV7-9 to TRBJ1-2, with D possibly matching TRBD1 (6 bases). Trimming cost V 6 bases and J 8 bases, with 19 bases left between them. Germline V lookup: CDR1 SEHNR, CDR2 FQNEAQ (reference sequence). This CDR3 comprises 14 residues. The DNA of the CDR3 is TGTGCCAGCAGTCTTGGGGGGGCCGGGAACGGCTACACCTTC. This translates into CASSLGGAGNGYTF.